These 5 T cell receptor beta chains were all obtained from the same sample, sequenced in a study of blood T cell repertoires in COVID-19. Sequencing was performed with immunoSEQ multiplex PCR; in TCRdb, only in-frame clones are kept and a portion is missing. The repertoire consists of around 160,000 clones, with 65% to 85% occurring once and the leading ten covering around 10%. Sequencing used peripheral blood. The receptors were gathered from a man aged 60 to 69 with active or convalescent COVID-19.

The rearrangement links TRBV19 to TRBJ2-1, with 7 bases fitting TRBD2. CDR1 is LNHDA, CDR2 SQIVND, per germline (reference sequence). V lost 4 bases to trimming and J lost 7 bases; unmatched junction nucleotides: 10. CDR3 length: 15 amino acids. The CDR3 bases are TGTGCCAGTAGTAGTATAGGACTAGTAAATAATGAGCAGTTCTTC. Protein sequence: CASSSIGLVNNEQFF.

Concerning this clone: The same CDR3 is also encoded by other DNA sequences in this sample. The chain is built from TRBV7-2 and TRBJ2-3, with a possible D match to TRBD2 (6 bases). Germline values: CDR1 SGHTA, CDR2 FQGNSA. V was clipped by 1 base and J by 5 bases, with 10 bases between them. This CDR3 contains 14 residues. The CDR3 bases are TGTGCCAGCAGCTTAGGGGGGGTGGGAGATACGCAGTATTTT. This encodes CASSLGGVGDTQYF.

The V gene is TRBV5-1, the J gene TRBJ2-1; maybe TRBD2 (5 bases). Germline CDR1 reads SGHRS; CDR2 reads YFSETQ. V dropped 0 bases and J dropped 8 bases, with 15 bases sitting between them. The CDR3 is 15 residues long. The CDR3 DNA sequence: TGCGCCAGCAGCTTGGCCGAGCTAGAGGGCCATGAGCAGTTCTTC. Encoded protein: CASSLAELEGHEQFF.

The V and J genes are TRBV3-1 (or the pseudogene TRBV3-2) and TRBJ2-2, with no clear D. Germline-derived CDR1 and CDR2 are LGHDT and YNNKEL (reference sequence). The CDR3 sequence is 14 residues long. V gave up 2 bases and J gave up 7 bases, with 11 bases separating them. CDR3 in DNA: TGTGCCAGCAGCCAATCCCAGGATAACGGGGAGCTGTTTTTT. The encoded protein is CASSQSQDNGELFF.

V and J are TRBV4-2 and TRBJ2-7, with D uncertain. The CDR3 length is 14 residues. Trimming left V 0 bases short and J 0 bases short, with 6 bases between. Germline V lookup: CDR1 LGHNA, CDR2 YNFKEQ. CDR3 sequence reads: CASSQDYISYEQYF. CDR3 sequence (DNA): TGTGCCAGCAGCCAAGATTACATCTCCTACGAGCAGTACTTC.